The rows below give T cell receptor beta chains drawn from one sample of a study of patients and donors after allogeneic stem cell transplantation. MiXCR, run by TCRdb on the RT-PCR reads, gives a single entry per CDR3 protein. The sample holds about a million distinct CDR3 sequences, 18% seen once. The material sequenced was blood, either unsorted or a sorted T cell fraction (not recorded which). The receptors were sampled from a human donor who was either an allogeneic HSCT recipient or a stem cell or donor lymphocyte infusion donor (not recorded which). It is not recorded whose cells these are; they may come from a transplant donor. Each CDR3 is given with its conserved first and last residue. A D gene is named only where the DNA matches it firmly. A row's size may be missing; if present it is once, few, many or a size class.

clone size	V gene	J gene	D gene	CDR3 protein	CDR3 DNA
few	TRBV25-1	TRBJ1-4	TRBD1	CASSEYRDRVDEKLFF	TGTGCCAGCAGTGAATATCGGGACAGGGTCGATGAAAAACTGTTTTTT
-	TRBV7-9	TRBJ2-7	TRBD1	CASSFHRGAHEQYF	TGTGCCAGCAGCTTCCACAGGGGCGCCCACGAGCAGTACTTC
-	TRBV3-1	TRBJ2-3	TRBD2	CASSQARGRVTDTQYF	TGTGCCAGCAGCCAAGCACGCGGGAGGGTTACAGATACGCAGTATTTT
few	TRBV7-6	TRBJ2-1	TRBD2	CASSRNERGNEQFF	TGTGCCAGCAGCCGCAATGAGCGGGGCAATGAGCAGTTCTTC
once	TRBV12-3/TRBV12-4	TRBJ2-2	TRBD2	CASSFSGGSLPGELFF	TGTGCCAGCAGTTTTAGCGGGGGCTCCCTCCCCGGGGAGCTGTTTTTT
-	TRBV15	TRBJ1-2	-	CATSRDFQVSGYGYTF	TGTGCCACCAGCAGAGATTTTCAGGTCTCCGGCTATGGCTACACCTTC
many	TRBV10-3	TRBJ2-1	TRBD2	CAISGTSGIYNEQFF	TGTGCCATCAGTGGGACTAGCGGGATCTACAATGAGCAGTTCTTC
-	TRBV20-1	TRBJ2-1	-	CSASPSGEQFF	TGCAGTGCTAGTCCCTCTGGGGAGCAGTTCTTC
few	TRBV5-1	TRBJ1-1	-	CASSLDGALNTEAFF	TGCGCCAGCAGCTTGGACGGGGCCTTGAACACTGAAGCTTTCTTT
few	TRBV20-1	TRBJ2-3	-	CSARLTDTQYF	TGCAGTGCTAGACTGACAGATACGCAGTATTTT
-	TRBV6-2/TRBV6-3	TRBJ1-1	-	CASSYSLWNEAFF	TGTGCCAGCAGTTACTCGTTATGGAATGAAGCTTTCTTT
-	TRBV7-3	TRBJ2-1	-	CASSTGRGLTFF	TGTGCCAGCAGCACAGGGAGGGGGCTGACGTTCTTC
few	TRBV27	TRBJ1-2	-	CASGIPGLWAYGYTF	TGTGCCAGCGGGATACCAGGGTTGTGGGCCTATGGCTACACCTTC
once	TRBV27	TRBJ1-6	-	CASRDRWASPLHF	TGTGCCAGCAGAGACAGGTGGGCTTCACCCCTCCACTTT
few	TRBV6-2/TRBV6-3	TRBJ2-3	-	CASSYLGDSTDTQYF	TGTGCCAGCAGTTACCTCGGGGACAGCACAGATACGCAGTATTTT
-	TRBV6-2/TRBV6-3	TRBJ2-7	-	CASVHQGLHEQYF	TGTGCCAGCGTACATCAGGGCCTCCACGAGCAGTACTTC
-	TRBV11-3	TRBJ2-7	TRBD1	CASSITPGQASYEQYF	TGTGCCAGCAGCATTACCCCGGGACAGGCATCCTACGAGCAGTACTTC
-	TRBV10-3	TRBJ2-7	-	CAIRRDVSSYEQYF	TGTGCCATCAGAAGGGACGTGAGCTCCTACGAGCAGTACTTC
many	TRBV4-3	TRBJ2-3	-	CASSQEGEGHTDTQYF	TGCGCCAGCAGCCAAGAGGGCGAGGGCCACACAGATACGCAGTATTTT
few	TRBV9	TRBJ1-1	-	CASSVWGGASTEAFF	TGTGCCAGCAGCGTATGGGGGGGAGCAAGCACTGAAGCTTTCTTT
few	TRBV5-1	TRBJ1-1	TRBD1	CASSPGTGFTEAFF	TGCGCCAGCAGCCCCGGGACAGGGTTCACTGAAGCTTTCTTT
-	TRBV6-5	TRBJ2-3	-	CASSSPDRLGTDTQYF	TGTGCCAGCAGTTCCCCGGACAGACTCGGCACAGATACGCAGTATTTT
-	TRBV5-1	TRBJ2-3	TRBD1	CASGGQGASTDTQYF	TGCGCCAGCGGCGGACAGGGAGCTTCCACAGATACGCAGTATTTT
few	TRBV4-3	TRBJ1-1	TRBD1	CASSQDLRDRAFF	TGCGCCAGCAGCCAAGATCTAAGGGACAGAGCTTTCTTT
-	TRBV2	TRBJ2-3	-	CASFPGRVSTDTQYF	TGTGCCAGCTTCCCCGGGAGAGTTAGCACAGATACGCAGTATTTT
-	TRBV29-1	TRBJ2-4	-	CSVALGERAKNIQYF	TGCAGCGTGGCGTTGGGGGAGCGAGCCAAAAACATTCAGTACTTC
-	TRBV27	TRBJ2-7	-	CASSTGKYEQYF	TGTGCCAGCAGTACAGGGAAGTACGAGCAGTACTTC
few	TRBV25-1	TRBJ2-5	-	CASSEGVHFQETQYF	TGTGCCAGCAGTGAGGGGGTGCACTTCCAAGAGACCCAGTACTTC
-	TRBV15	TRBJ2-7	-	CATSRDGLGDEQYF	TGTGCCACCAGCAGAGATGGGTTGGGAGACGAGCAGTACTTC
many	TRBV5-6	TRBJ2-7	-	CASSPSPGVTEQYF	TGTGCCAGCAGCCCGTCGCCAGGGGTTACCGAGCAGTACTTC
few	TRBV27	TRBJ2-3	-	CASTSSRGASTDTQYF	TGTGCCAGCACCTCATCACGGGGGGCTAGCACAGATACGCAGTATTTT
few	TRBV30	TRBJ2-1	-	CAWESLVDEQFF	TGTGCCTGGGAGTCGCTTGTCGATGAGCAGTTCTTC
few	TRBV6-5	TRBJ2-1	TRBD1	CASSYGQGGGEQFF	TGTGCCAGCAGTTATGGACAGGGGGGAGGTGAGCAGTTCTTC
few	TRBV29-1	TRBJ1-3	-	CSVAWALSGNTIYF	TGCAGCGTTGCCTGGGCACTCTCTGGAAACACCATATATTTT
once	TRBV18	TRBJ2-3	TRBD1	CASSPWRDRGLPLPTDTQYF	TGTGCCAGCTCACCATGGAGGGACAGGGGTCTTCCCCTTCCGACAGATACGCAGTATTTT
-	TRBV5-6	TRBJ2-6	-	CASSLASLAGRNSGANVLTF	TGTGCCAGCAGCTTGGCGTCGTTGGCGGGGCGAAACTCTGGGGCCAACGTCCTGACTTTC
few	TRBV4-2	TRBJ1-5	-	CASSQGGGSPQHF	TGTGCCAGCAGCCAGGGAGGTGGGAGCCCCCAGCATTTT
few	TRBV5-1	TRBJ2-6	-	CASSLLRRPNNVLTF	TGCGCCAGCAGCCTACTTCGAAGGCCCAACAACGTCCTGACTTTC
-	TRBV6-1	TRBJ1-4	TRBD1	CASSRNRGEKLFF	TGTGCCAGCAGTCGGAACAGGGGCGAAAAACTGTTTTTT
many	TRBV4-2	TRBJ2-1	-	CASSQDRTGRLYNEQFF	TGTGCCAGCAGCCAAGATCGAACGGGGAGGCTCTACAATGAGCAGTTCTTC
many	TRBV5-1	TRBJ1-3	TRBD1	CASSLGTGAGNTIYF	TGCGCCAGCAGCTTGGGGACAGGGGCTGGAAACACCATATATTTT
-	TRBV7-9	TRBJ2-1	TRBD2	CASSWVGTSGYNEQFF	TGTGCCAGCAGCTGGGTCGGGACTAGCGGTTACAATGAGCAGTTCTTC
few	TRBV20-1	TRBJ1-1	-	CSARDRGVGALNTEAFF	TGCAGTGCTAGAGATCGGGGGGTGGGGGCTTTGAACACTGAAGCTTTCTTT
-	TRBV20-1	TRBJ2-7	TRBD2	CSARDGLAGTYEQYF	TGCAGTGCTAGAGATGGACTAGCGGGAACTTACGAGCAGTACTTC
few	TRBV2	TRBJ1-4	-	CASSEAGTENEKLFF	TGTGCCAGCAGTGAAGCGGGAACCGAAAATGAAAAACTGTTTTTT
-	TRBV10-3	TRBJ1-1	-	CAISESKGLKNTEAFF	TGTGCCATCAGTGAGTCAAAGGGGTTGAAGAACACTGAAGCTTTCTTT
-	TRBV6-1	TRBJ1-6	TRBD1	CASRITGTGSSPLHF	TGTGCCAGCAGAATCACCGGGACAGGGTCCTCACCCCTCCACTTT
many	TRBV7-9	TRBJ2-4	-	CASSRTTGLAKNIQYF	TGTGCCAGCAGCCGAACTACAGGTTTAGCCAAAAACATTCAGTACTTC
many	TRBV29-1	TRBJ1-2	-	CSVAGTGTEYGYTF	TGCAGCGTTGCCGGCACCGGGACGGAGTATGGCTACACCTTC
-	TRBV15	TRBJ1-1	-	CATSSQGLGTEAFF	TGTGCCACCAGCAGCCAGGGGCTGGGCACTGAAGCTTTCTTT
-	TRBV3-1	TRBJ2-1	-	CASSQYSGTSSYNEQFF	TGTGCCAGCAGCCAATATTCCGGGACCAGCTCCTACAATGAGCAGTTCTTC
few	TRBV6-6	TRBJ1-2	-	CASSYDYGGYTF	TGTGCCAGCAGTTACGACTATGGTGGCTACACCTTC
-	TRBV10-3	TRBJ2-5	-	CAISDPGTVKPKETQYF	TGTGCCATCAGTGATCCCGGGACGGTTAAACCAAAAGAGACCCAGTACTTC
few	TRBV30	TRBJ2-5	TRBD2	CAWSVRGGETQYF	TGTGCCTGGAGTGTACGGGGGGGGGAGACCCAGTACTTC
-	TRBV6-2/TRBV6-3	TRBJ2-2	-	CASSYPAPKGTGELFF	TGTGCCAGCAGTTATCCGGCCCCTAAGGGAACCGGGGAGCTGTTTTTT